Below, 24 T cell receptor beta chains from the same sample are listed, as sequenced in a study of blood T cell repertoires in COVID-19. Assay: immunoSEQ multiplex PCR; the TCRdb copy retains only in-frame clones and omits some. The sample has approximately 230,000 clones, 80% to 90% seen once; the top ten hold 15% to 20%. Sequenced input: peripheral blood. The receptors come from a young man with active or convalescent COVID-19.

The V call is TRBV5-1, the J call TRBJ2-5, with D perhaps matching TRBD2 (6 bases). Germline V gives CDR1 SGHRS, CDR2 YFSETQ. V lost 0 bases to trimming and J lost 2 bases, with 17 bases between them. This CDR3 is 17 amino acids long. CDR3 amino acids: CASSLGAGVADQETQYF. The CDR3 DNA reads TGCGCCAGCAGCTTGGGGGCCGGGGTAGCGGATCAAGAGACCCAGTACTTC. The full variable domain, its missing parts supplied by reference TRBV5-1 and TRBJ2-5, is KAGVTQTPRYLIKTRGQQVTLSCSPISGHRSVSWYQQTPGQGLQFLFEYFSETQRNKGNFPGRFSGRQFSNSRSEMNVSTLELGDSALYLCASSLGAGVADQETQYFGPGTRLLVL.

Remarks on this clone: This specimen includes other DNA sequences encoding the same CDR3. J is TRBJ1-1 and V is TRBV9, with TRBD1 as a possible D gene (5 bases). Trimming removed 0 bases from V and 2 bases from J, with 11 bases in between. Looked up from germline, CDR1 is SGDLS and CDR2 is YYNGEE. The CDR3 spans 15 residues. The CDR3 reads CASSVDPGGNTEAFF. The CDR3 bases are TGTGCCAGCAGCGTAGACCCCGGGGGAAACACTGAAGCTTTCTTT.

This chain uses TRBV19 with TRBJ1-6; 8 bases match TRBD1. V was pared by 5 bases and J by 7 bases, with 7 bases of the junction left unmatched. Germline V gene lookup returns CDR1 LNHDA and CDR2 SQIVND (reference sequence). This CDR3 has 15 residues. CDR3 nucleotides: TGTGCCAGTAGTCGACAGGGGTTAGAGAATTCACCCCTCCACTTT. Its translation: CASSRQGLENSPLHF.

The chain is built from TRBV28 and TRBJ2-7, with 10 positions matching TRBD1. Germline V gene data show CDR1 as MDHEN and CDR2 as SYDVKM. The CDR3 contains 15 residues. The V segment lost 5 bases and the J segment 5 bases; nucleotides outside the gene matches: 9. CDR3 bases: TGTGCCAGCAGTCCCGACAGGGGGCGGAGGGACGAGCAGTACTTC. It is translated as CASSPDRGRRDEQYF. The full variable domain, rest sourced from reference TRBV28 and TRBJ2-7, is DVKVTQSSRYLVKRTGEKVFLECVQDMDHENMFWYRQDPGLGLRLIYFSYDVKMKEKGDIPEGYSVSREKKERFSLILESASTNQTSMYLCASSPDRGRRDEQYFGPGTRLTVT.

This clone was counted a single time. The J gene is TRBJ2-7, the V gene TRBV7-2, with D unclear. CDR1 and CDR2 (germline): SGHTA, FQGNSA. V was cut by 5 bases and J by 2 bases, with 4 bases left in between. The CDR3 loop spans 11 amino acids. CDR3 protein: CASSLTYEQYF. CDR3 nucleotides: TGTGCCAGCAGCCTTACCTACGAGCAGTACTTC.

The chain combines TRBV4-1 with TRBJ1-5; 8 nucleotides align to TRBD1. V lost 0 bases and J lost 0; bases outside the gene matches: 7. Germline CDR1 and CDR2: MGHRA and YSYEKL. This CDR3 is 18 amino acids long. The CDR3 region is CASSQDGQGAYSNQPQHF. CDR3 DNA sequence: TGCGCCAGCAGCCAAGACGGGCAGGGGGCTTATAGCAATCAGCCCCAGCATTTT.

This clone turned up a few times. The chain combines TRBV25-1 with TRBJ1-4, with TRBD1 identical over 9 bases. The germline CDR1 and CDR2 sequences are MGHDK and SYGVNS. The CDR3 sequence is 15 residues long. V shed 6 bases and J 5 bases; nucleotides not matched to a gene: 7. Here the CDR3 reads CASSPSGTGNEKLFF. CDR3 DNA sequence: TGTGCCAGCAGCCCTTCCGGGACAGGGAATGAAAAACTGTTTTTT.

V usage is TRBV24-1 and J usage is TRBJ1-1; D remains ambiguous. CDR1 KGHDR and CDR2 SFDVKD come from the germline V gene. This CDR3 region has 13 residues. The ends were cut back, 7 bases at V and 1 base at J, with 9 bases in the middle. CDR3 nucleotides: TGTGCCACCAGGGTCGGGGAGAACACTGAAGCTTTCTTT. This translates into CATRVGENTEAFF.

The rearrangement joins TRBV7-2 to TRBJ1-2, with no clear D. Trimming shortened V by 5 bases and J by 2 bases, and 15 bases separated the two germline ends. The CDR3 length is 15 residues. Per germline, CDR1 SGHTA and CDR2 FQGNSA. The CDR3 nucleotides read TGTGCCAGCAGCCCCCAGAGCGGCGGGAACTATGGCTACACCTTC. It specifies CASSPQSGGNYGYTF. Full variable domain (remainder filled in from reference TRBV7-2 and TRBJ1-2): GAGVSQSPSNKVTEKGKDVELRCDPISGHTALYWYRQSLGQGLEFLIYFQGNSAPDKSGLPSDRFSAERTGGSVSTLTIQRTQQEDSAVYLCASSPQSGGNYGYTFGSGTRLTVV.

J is TRBJ2-2 and V is TRBV11-3; D possibly corresponds to TRBD1 (5 bases). Between the trimmed V and J ends, which lost 1 base and 6 bases, there was a span of 9 bases. There are 14 residues in the CDR3. CDR1 SGHNT and CDR2 YENEEA come from the germline V gene. In nucleotides, the CDR3 is TGTGCCAGCAGCTTAGCCAGGGCATCCGGGGAGCTGTTTTTT. Its protein product is CASSLARASGELFF. Full variable domain (missing parts from reference TRBV11-3 and TRBJ2-2): EAGVVQSPRYKIIEKKQPVAFWCNPISGHNTLYWYLQNLGQGPELLIRYENEEAVDDSQLPKDRFSAERLKGVDSTLKIQPAELGDSAVYLCASSLARASGELFFGEGSRLTVL.

The chain employs TRBV4-2 and TRBJ1-1; D call uncertain. Germline CDR1 LGHNA, CDR2 YNFKEQ. The V gene lost 1 base and the J gene lost 6 bases, with 12 bases spanning the gap. This CDR3 contains 14 residues. The CDR3: CASSQGGIGAEAFF. The CDR3 nucleotides are TGTGCCAGCAGCCAAGGAGGGATTGGGGCTGAAGCTTTCTTT.

This chain links TRBV7-2 with TRBJ2-5; 7 bases line up with TRBD2. The CDR3 sequence is 15 residues long. Germline V gene sequence: CDR1 SGHTA, CDR2 FQGNSA. The V gene end was trimmed by 1 base and the J gene end by 5 bases; junction bases not matched to a gene: 7. CDR3 protein: CASSLVRGEGETQYF. CDR3 nucleotide sequence: TGTGCCAGCAGCTTAGTCCGAGGGGAGGGGGAGACCCAGTACTTC.

V and J are TRBV2 and TRBJ2-7; 8 bases align to TRBD1. The J segment lost 4 bases and the V segment lost 2 bases, leaving 7 bases of the junction unmatched. Germline V gene sequence: CDR1 SNHLY, CDR2 FYNNEI. The CDR3 consists of 15 residues. The CDR3 is CASSESPGGIYEQYF. CDR3 DNA sequence: TGTGCCAGCAGTGAATCCCCAGGGGGCATTTACGAGCAGTACTTC.

This chain uses TRBV5-5 with TRBJ2-5; possible D gene TRBD2, 6 bases. V was shortened by 5 bases and J by 5 bases, with 25 bases between the two germline ends. This CDR3 has 17 residues. From germline, CDR1 is SGHKS and CDR2 YYEKEE (reference sequence). CDR3 DNA sequence: TGTGCCAGCAGGCTGGGAGGAGTTAATAAATTGGGGGAGACCCAGTACTTC. Translated, it gives CASRLGGVNKLGETQYF. Together with reference TRBV5-5 and TRBJ2-5, the CDR3 gives the full variable domain: DAGVTQSPTHLIKTRGQQVTLRCSPISGHKSVSWYQQVLGQGPQFIFQYYEKEERGRGNFPDRFSARQFPNYSSELNVNALLLGDSALYLCASRLGGVNKLGETQYFGPGTRLLVL.

The chain carries TRBV7-2 and TRBJ2-2; D is perhaps TRBD1 (6 bases). V was pared by 5 bases and J by 0 bases, with 7 bases between. Germline CDR1 SGHTA, CDR2 FQGNSA. This CDR3 region has 14 residues. DNA of the CDR3: TGTGCCAGCAGCGGACAGACGAACACCGGGGAGCTGTTTTTT. As protein: CASSGQTNTGELFF.

The rearrangement links TRBV7-9 to TRBJ1-6; 7 bases are shared with TRBD1. The V gene end was trimmed by 11 bases and the J gene end by 10 bases; junction bases not matched to a gene: 8. Germline CDR1 is SEHNR and CDR2 is FQNEAQ (reference sequence). The CDR3 spans 12 residues. CDR3 coding DNA: TGTGCCTTTCGACAGGGCGGGTCACCCCTCCACTTT. This gives the protein CAFRQGGSPLHF. The complete variable domain, with remaining parts taken from reference TRBV7-9 and TRBJ1-6, reads DTGVSQNPRHKITKRGQNVTFRCDPISEHNRLYWYRQTLGQGPEFLTYFQNEAQLEKSRLLSDRFSAERPKGSFSTLEIQRTEQGDSAMYLCAFRQGGSPLHFGNGTRLTVT.

This chain connects TRBV6-5 to TRBJ1-1; tentative D call: TRBD1 (5 bases). This CDR3 comprises 14 residues. Per the germline V gene, CDR1 is MNHEY and CDR2 is SVGAGI. V lost 6 bases, J lost 0 bases, and 11 bases lay in between. This CDR3 is CASRGPAMNTEAFF. The CDR3 DNA reads as TGTGCCAGCAGGGGGCCGGCAATGAACACTGAAGCTTTCTTT.

This sequence joins TRBV4-3 and TRBJ1-4; 7 nucleotides agree with TRBD1. The V segment lost 8 bases and the J segment 7 bases; nucleotides outside the gene matches: 10. The V gene's germline CDR1 is LGHNA and CDR2 YSLEER. CDR3 size: 14 residues. The CDR3 DNA sequence: TGCGCCAGCTCAGGTGCGGCAGGGGGTGAAAAACTGTTTTTT. Amino acid sequence: CASSGAAGGEKLFF.

Only one count was recorded for this clone. This chain connects TRBV7-3 to TRBJ1-2; D might be TRBD1 (5 bases). The CDR3 sequence is 15 residues long. V lost 5 bases to trimming and J lost 1 base, with 14 bases between them. CDR1 and CDR2 (germline): SGHTA, FQGTGA. The CDR3 DNA reads as TGTGCCAGCAGCCCTCACTCCGGGGGTAACTATGGCTACACCTTC. Translated: CASSPHSGGNYGYTF.

The rearrangement joins TRBV15 to TRBJ2-7; 8 bases map to TRBD1. V was pared by 3 bases and J by 11 bases, with 9 bases of the junction left unmatched. The CDR3 covers 13 residues. Looked up from germline, CDR1 is LNHNV and CDR2 is YYDKDF (reference sequence). Here the CDR3 DNA reads TGTGCCACCAGCAGGCAGGGGGCGGACAGAGAGTACTTC. Residues: CATSRQGADREYF.

The chain carries TRBV19 and TRBJ2-1; 8 bases are shared with TRBD2. Trimming at V came to 6 bases and at J to 1 base, leaving 5 bases not matched to a gene. Looked up from germline, CDR1 is LNHDA and CDR2 is SQIVND (reference sequence). The CDR3 covers 15 residues. This chain's CDR3 is CASRSGSASYNEQFF. The CDR3 DNA follows: TGTGCCAGTAGAAGCGGGAGTGCTTCCTACAATGAGCAGTTCTTC.

J is TRBJ2-1 and V is TRBV5-1; D uncertain. This CDR3 is built from 14 residues. Between the trimmed V and J ends, which lost 0 bases and 8 bases, there was a span of 12 bases. Germline CDR1 is SGHRS and CDR2 is YFSETQ. CDR3 protein: CASSLEFRTDEQFF. The CDR3 bases are TGCGCCAGCAGCTTGGAATTCCGTACTGATGAGCAGTTCTTC. Supplemented by reference TRBV5-1 and TRBJ2-1, the full variable domain reads KAGVTQTPRYLIKTRGQQVTLSCSPISGHRSVSWYQQTPGQGLQFLFEYFSETQRNKGNFPGRFSGRQFSNSRSEMNVSTLELGDSALYLCASSLEFRTDEQFFGPGTRLTVL.

The genes are TRBV5-1 and TRBJ2-5; 8 bases agree with TRBD2. CDR3 length: 15 amino acids. V was pared by 4 bases and J by 1 base, with 6 bases of the junction left unmatched. Germline loops: CDR1 SGHRS, CDR2 YFSETQ. The CDR3 region has the DNA TGCGCCAGCAGCGGACCCGGGACTAGCCAAGAGACCCAGTACTTC. This translates into CASSGPGTSQETQYF.

This clone was counted only a few times. The rearrangement joins TRBV7-9 to TRBJ2-5; D unclear. Germline V gives CDR1 SEHNR, CDR2 FQNEAQ (reference sequence). The CDR3 is 14 residues long. V was shortened by 3 bases and J by 3 bases, with 11 bases between the two germline ends. This chain's CDR3 is CASSFGREEETQYF. In nucleotides, the CDR3 is TGTGCCAGCAGCTTTGGGCGTGAAGAAGAGACCCAGTACTTC.